The rows below give T cell receptor beta chains drawn from one sample of a study of blood T cell repertoires in COVID-19. Sequenced by immunoSEQ multiplex PCR; TCRdb stores in-frame clones only, minus some. The sample includes over 35,000 clones, approximately 85% of them seen just once. Sequencing was performed on peripheral blood. These receptors came from a man between 60 and 75 years old with active or convalescent COVID-19. Each CDR3 is given with its conserved first and last residue. The D gene is left open where the match is weak. Clone size appears in some rows only: once, few, many, or a class for an expanded clone.

V gene,J gene,D gene,CDR3 length,clone size,CDR3 DNA,CDR3 protein
TRBV5-1,TRBJ2-2,.,14,few,TGCGCCAGCAATGAGGGTTCGAGGACCGGGGAGCTGTTTTTT,CASNEGSRTGELFF
TRBV7-9,TRBJ1-1,TRBD1,12,.,TGTGCCAGCAGCTCCGACAGGGGTAGCGCTTTCTTT,CASSSDRGSAFF
TRBV11-2,TRBJ1-2,.,14,few,TGTGCCAGCAGCCTCGGAAGGGGGGGTAGAGGCTACACCTTC,CASSLGRGGRGYTF
TRBV6-5,TRBJ1-2,TRBD1,14,large,TGTGCCAGCAAAGAAGGACAGGGAACCTATGGCTACACCTTC,CASKEGQGTYGYTF
TRBV14,TRBJ1-4,.,15,few,TGTGCCAGCAGCCCAACCAGGGGCACTAATGAAAAACTGTTTTTT,CASSPTRGTNEKLFF
TRBV7-9,TRBJ2-2,TRBD1,14,.,TGTGCCAGCAGCACCGACAGGGCAAACGGGGAGCTGTTTTTT,CASSTDRANGELFF
TRBV19,TRBJ1-1,.,14,.,TGTGCCAGTAGTATGAGGGAGCAAAACACTGAAGCTTTCTTT,CASSMREQNTEAFF
TRBV2,TRBJ1-1,.,13,.,TGTGCCAGCAGTGAAGAATATGCGACTGAAGCTTTCTTT,CASSEEYATEAFF
TRBV12-3/TRBV12-4,TRBJ2-4,.,12,.,TGTGCCAGCAGTTTTACTGGAAACATTCAGTACTTC,CASSFTGNIQYF
TRBV27,TRBJ1-5,TRBD1,16,.,TGTGCCAGCAGTTTATGGGGGACAGGGGGTTTCCAGCCCCAGCATTTT,CASSLWGTGGFQPQHF
TRBV28,TRBJ1-2,TRBD1,13,.,TGTGCCAGCAGTTCGGACAGGGCCTATGGCTACACCTTC,CASSSDRAYGYTF
TRBV10-3,TRBJ1-1,.,14,.,TGTGCCATCAGTGAGGAAAGCCGACGGGCTGAAGCTTTCTTT,CAISEESRRAEAFF
TRBV5-8,TRBJ2-1,.,14,.,TGTGCCAGCAGCTTGGGCGGGTCCTACAATGAGCAGTTCTTC,CASSLGGSYNEQFF
TRBV4-1,TRBJ1-5,.,15,.,TGCGCCAGCAGCCAAGATCCTAACTATAATCAGCCCCAGCATTTT,CASSQDPNYNQPQHF
TRBV5-1,TRBJ2-1,.,16,.,TGCGCCAGCAGCTTGGCTCCGACAGGTACCTACAATGAGCAGTTCTTC,CASSLAPTGTYNEQFF
TRBV5-4,TRBJ2-3,.,15,.,TGTGCCAGCAGCGGTGTTCGGAGTCGGACAGATACGCAGTATTTT,CASSGVRSRTDTQYF
TRBV4-1,TRBJ2-2,TRBD2,19,once,TGCGCCAGCAGCCAAGATGCCCCAAACATGGGCGGGAGTTCCGGGGAGCTGTTTTTT,CASSQDAPNMGGSSGELFF
TRBV6-2/TRBV6-3,TRBJ1-5,TRBD1,18,.,TGTGCCAGCAGTTCCGGCTACGGGACAGCTTATAGCAATCAGCCCCAGCATTTT,CASSSGYGTAYSNQPQHF
TRBV5-6,TRBJ1-2,TRBD1,13,.,TGTGCCAGCAGCCAATACAGGGGAGCGGGCTACACCTTC,CASSQYRGAGYTF
TRBV5-4,TRBJ1-1,TRBD1,14,.,TGTGCCAGCAGTCGAGGACAGGGGGACACTGAAGCTTTCTTT,CASSRGQGDTEAFF
TRBV6-1,TRBJ1-2,.,15,.,TGTGCCAGCAGTGAAGCCCGAAAAGCTCCCTATGGCTACACCTTC,CASSEARKAPYGYTF
TRBV13,TRBJ2-3,TRBD2,15,.,TGTGCCAGCAGCTTACTAGCGGGAGGCGCAGATACGCAGTATTTT,CASSLLAGGADTQYF
TRBV7-8,TRBJ1-5,.,15,.,TGTGCCAGCAGCCTATTGCCGACAGAAAATCAGCCCCAGCATTTT,CASSLLPTENQPQHF
TRBV11-3,TRBJ2-5,TRBD2,17,few,TGTGCCAGCAGCTCCGGGGTGTTAGCGGGAGTTGATGAGACCCAGTACTTC,CASSSGVLAGVDETQYF
TRBV4-3,TRBJ2-2,.,15,.,TGCGCCAGCAGCCCGCATCTGAGAGGGTCCGGGGAGCTGTTTTTT,CASSPHLRGSGELFF
TRBV28,TRBJ1-2,.,13,few,TGTGCCAGCAGTTTATCGGACAGATATGGCTACACCTTC,CASSLSDRYGYTF
TRBV24-1,TRBJ2-3,.,16,.,TGTGCCACCAGTGACTTGACATTCGGAGGCACAGATACGCAGTATTTT,CATSDLTFGGTDTQYF
TRBV19,TRBJ1-2,.,15,once,TGTGCCAGTAGTCTGGACAGCCAAGGAAACTATGGCTACACCTTC,CASSLDSQGNYGYTF
TRBV14,TRBJ2-3,.,16,.,TGTGCCAGCAGCCAAGATCAGTTGTGGAGCACAGATACGCAGTATTTT,CASSQDQLWSTDTQYF
TRBV7-2,TRBJ2-3,.,17,.,TGTGCCAGCAGTTCCTTAATTCACAGAACTAGCACAGATACGCAGTATTTT,CASSSLIHRTSTDTQYF
TRBV2,TRBJ2-4,TRBD2,15,.,TGTGCCAGTAGCGGGAGGGCCGGGCATAAAAACATTCAGTACTTC,CASSGRAGHKNIQYF
TRBV5-4,TRBJ2-3,.,15,.,TGTGCCAGCAGCCCCGCGGGGGCAGACACAGATACGCAGTATTTT,CASSPAGADTDTQYF
TRBV2,TRBJ2-5,TRBD2,15,.,TGTGCCAGCAGTGAAGGGACTAGCGCCTTAGAGACCCAGTACTTC,CASSEGTSALETQYF
TRBV11-2,TRBJ2-6,.,16,.,TGTGCCAGCAGCTTGGTTAACAGGGTTGGGGCCAACGTCCTGACTTTC,CASSLVNRVGANVLTF
TRBV5-1,TRBJ2-5,TRBD1,15,.,TGCGCCAGCAGCTCCGGGACAGGCGCACAAGAGACCCAGTACTTC,CASSSGTGAQETQYF
TRBV10-2,TRBJ2-3,.,18,.,TGCGCCAGCAGAGACCCGAAAGCGGCAGGGGTGTGGGCAGATACGCAGTATTTT,CASRDPKAAGVWADTQYF
TRBV7-8,TRBJ2-3,.,16,few,TGTGCCAGCAGCTTAGCCTCGCGGTGGGGGGCAGATACGCAGTATTTT,CASSLASRWGADTQYF
TRBV11-2,TRBJ2-5,TRBD2,16,.,TGTGCCAGCAGCTTAGGTAGCGGGGGGGCTGTAGAGACCCAGTACTTC,CASSLGSGGAVETQYF
TRBV7-8,TRBJ2-5,.,11,.,TGTGCCAGCAGCTCCGAAGAGACCCAGTACTTC,CASSSEETQYF
TRBV27,TRBJ1-5,.,15,.,TGTGCCAGCAAGAGGTCAGCTGTGTTCAATCAGCCCCAGCATTTT,CASKRSAVFNQPQHF
TRBV28,TRBJ1-2,TRBD1,12,.,TGTGCCAGCTGGACAGGGTATTATGGCTACACCTTC,CASWTGYYGYTF
TRBV6-1,TRBJ1-6,TRBD1,17,.,TGTGCCAGCAGTGAGACTGGGTGGGGGACAGGGCCGTTGACCCTCCACTTT,CASSETGWGTGPLTLHF
TRBV5-1,TRBJ2-1,TRBD2,16,.,TGCGCCAGCAGTTATATTAGCGGGCGCCGGGACAATGAGCAGTTCTTC,CASSYISGRRDNEQFF
TRBV2,TRBJ1-1,.,13,few,TGTGCCAGCCGCAACAGACAGTTCACTGAAGCTTTCTTT,CASRNRQFTEAFF
TRBV15,TRBJ1-4,.,13,once,TGTGCCACCTCTAGGACAGCTAATGAAAAACTGTTTTTT,CATSRTANEKLFF
TRBV6-5,TRBJ1-1,TRBD1,15,.,TGTGCCAGCACCCGAGGGACAGGTATGAACACTGAAGCTTTCTTT,CASTRGTGMNTEAFF
TRBV5-1,TRBJ1-1,.,13,.,TGCGCCAGCAGCTCTCAGGGAGGCACTGAAGCTTTCTTT,CASSSQGGTEAFF